The entry that follows covers one T cell receptor beta chain sequence. The clone's antigen remains unknown. Base qualities are missing; no much larger clone stands one base away. Using the deep immunoSEQ assay, multiplex PCR amplified TCR CDR3 regions from genomic DNA. Genomic DNA extracted from each cell subset was distributed evenly over all wells of several immunoSEQ 96-well plates, and each plate served as one replicate. For sorted subsets, around 200 ng genomic DNA, equal to approximately 30,000 T cell genomes, was loaded into each replicate PCR. The purified libraries were quantified using a Qubit 3.0 fluorometer, sized with a Bioanalyzer 2100, and then quantified again using the KAPA Library Quantification kit. Every immunoSEQ 96-well plate was sequenced on a dedicated single-read 150-cycle Illumina NextSeq 550 flow cell. The study's processing was this. The immunoSEQ output contained only junctional sequences without quality scores, so filtering could not match that applied to full-length reads. Sequences were annotated with PyIR, a Python wrapper for IgBLAST v1.9, and V/J genes and CDR3 were assigned using IMGT germline references. Reads were removed for weak V/J assignments (E-value above 1e-6), missing CDR3, stop codons, out-of-frame junctions, or ambiguous translated residues. A V3J clonotype was defined by an identical inferred V gene, J gene, and CDR3 amino acid sequence. The percentage overlap between two repertoires was calculated by dividing the number of shared unique clonotypes by the size of the smaller repertoire. RTK rarefaction, the Chao1 estimator, and Recon v2.1 estimates of unobserved clonotypes were used to assess repertoire richness. For all TCRbeta clonotypes obtained by the gDNA method from several donors, generation probabilities were computed with OLGA. Imported from immuneACCESS, the table was reduced by TCRdb to in-frame sequences with V and J called. These copies leave out some clones; in studies compared against another copy, an unresolved V gene accounts for under half, and the cause of the remainder is not known. Clone size and the V and J calls come from that table; the DNA yielded D and trimming. The sample has about 680,000 clones on record, roughly 70% of them singletons. 1.5% to 2% of the sample lies in the top ten.

The sample originates from a study of shared clonotypes between healthy human individuals (dated by TCRdb to about 2020). Turning to the overall study: Three men and a couple of women, aged 18 to 49 years, made up the cohort. For each donor, CD4 naive and CD4 memory were each run on three plates, CD8 naive on two plates, and CD8 memory on one plate. Different laboratories and diverse techniques were used to prepare libraries and sequence TCR repertoires, to increase sequencing depth and limit assay-specific biases. To estimate repertoire size and how much clonotype sharing occurs between individuals, the study deeply sequenced the blood TCR repertoires of 4 to 6 healthy adults. Between about 0.8 and 9.5 billion PBMCs per donor were obtained by leukapheresis.

The donors were healthy, HIV-negative adults who had no recently reported acute infections or vaccinations. Every donor was a Caucasian adult living in Nashville, Tennessee, USA. CD4+ T cells were enriched by magnetic negative selection, after which naive cells were positively selected on CD45RA and the negative fraction was taken as the memory subset. Blood was collected by leukapheresis, and PBMCs were isolated by Ficoll-Histopaque density gradient centrifugation and then cryopreserved in liquid nitrogen vapor phase. Purity and quantity of every magnetically sorted T cell population were checked by analytical flow cytometry. Each sorted fraction had its genomic DNA isolated and then quantified by UV absorbance on a Nanodrop 2000c. Results and caveats for the whole study, not just this receptor: Compared with non-shared clonotypes, the clonotypes found in all four sorted-subset donors had higher generation probabilities. Naive subsets generally had larger estimated clonotype richness than memory subsets. Across several donors, 4.5% to 6.5% of naive CD4, roughly 3.8% of naive CD8, about 2.3% of memory CD4, and approximately 0.42% of memory CD8 clonotypes were shared. Pairwise subsampling led to the expectation that sequencing depth would affect the degree of clonotype sharing among donors. The small number of donors limited the genetic and exposure-history diversity represented. Sampling was restricted to blood, and TCR repertoires in tissues likely differ from the TCR repertoires found in blood. Rarefaction of sorted-subset datasets indicated incomplete sequencing despite the large sequencing depth.

The sequence came from a young woman in good health. The sample taken for sequencing was memory CD4+ T cells sorted from blood. What the cell subset or site label conveys for this sample: CD45RA-negative fraction.

The DNA sequence is TGTGCCAGCAGCTCGGGACTAGATTACAATGAGCAGTTCTTC. Its protein reads: CASSSGLDYNEQFF. The chain joins TRBV7-6 to TRBJ2-1; a stretch of 8 junction bases matches TRBD2. CDR1 and CDR2, per the germline V gene, are SGHVS and FNYEAQ. Trimming removed 4 bases from V and 4 bases from J; the gene matches leave 3 bases unexplained. The cysteine opens and the phenylalanine closes a CDR3 of 14 amino acids. Only the CDR3 DNA stays, 42 bases, in frame from base 1.